This T cell receptor beta chain was recovered during a study of breast tumors, draining lymph nodes, adjacent tissues. As regards this clonotype: What it binds is unknown.

Breast cancer patients provided tissue from their axillary draining lymph nodes. Using its own MiXCR run on the multiplex PCR reads, TCRdb lists one record per CDR3 protein. The sample includes some 200,000 distinct CDR3 sequences, around a third of them seen just once. The CDR3 is made up of 16 amino acids. The germline gives CDR1 SGHTA, CDR2 FQGNSA. Trimming cost V 3 bases and J 8 bases; bases outside gene matches: 7. Study-level points and caveats: Compared with basal-like, luminal-like tumors shared significantly more repertoire with nontumor tissue. Tumor repertoires ranked between lymph nodes and nontumor tissue in diversity, with V and J gene preferences.

The specimen was axillary lymph node tissue. The TCR comes from a female donor with breast cancer. Some clones in this sample may be carry-over from other donors' samples. V usage is TRBV7-2 and J usage is TRBJ1-6, with TRBD1 identical over 10 bases. The DNA of the CDR3 is TGTGCCAGCAGCTTCGGGACAGGGGAAGGATATTCACCCCTCCACTTT. It is translated as CASSFGTGEGYSPLHF.